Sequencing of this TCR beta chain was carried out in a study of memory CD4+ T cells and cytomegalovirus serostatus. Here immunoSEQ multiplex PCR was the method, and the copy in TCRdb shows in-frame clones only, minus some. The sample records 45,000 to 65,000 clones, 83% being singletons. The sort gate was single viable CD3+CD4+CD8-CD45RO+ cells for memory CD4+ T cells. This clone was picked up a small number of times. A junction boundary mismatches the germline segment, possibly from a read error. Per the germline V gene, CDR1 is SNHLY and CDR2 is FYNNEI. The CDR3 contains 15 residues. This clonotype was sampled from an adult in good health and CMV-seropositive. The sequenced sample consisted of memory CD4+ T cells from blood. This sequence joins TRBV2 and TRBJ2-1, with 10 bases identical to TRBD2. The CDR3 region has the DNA TGTGCCAGCGGTGAGCGGGAGGGCTTCTACAATGAGCAGTTCTTC. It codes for CASGEREGFYNEQFF.